This T cell receptor (beta chain) was sequenced during a study of tumor-infiltrating lymphocytes in primary liver carcinoma (dated by TCRdb to about 2017). As for the study more broadly: Surgical resection was performed in China between 2015 and March 2016 on a handful of patients with histopathologically diagnosed primary liver carcinoma. Technical replicate repertoires showed high reproducibility, with mean shared-clone rates about 0.92 and correlation coefficients above 0.98. Of the five patients, three men and two women aged 30 to 69 years, four had hepatocellular carcinoma and one had combined HCC and intrahepatic cholangiocarcinoma. Across five regions of each liver tumor, along with adjacent normal tissue and blood, the study brought together TCRbeta repertoire sequencing, expression microarrays and whole-exome sequencing. The five patients had tumors staged T1-T3 N0M0, with maximum diameters ranging from about 4.2 to 10 cm. Roughly 3.65 to 8 million productive TCRbeta reads were obtained per sample, and no significant difference in read depth was found between tissue types. TCRbeta repertoire sequencing covered approximately 35 specimens from 5 patients: 25 or so tumor regions, 5 adjacent noncancerous liver tissues and 5 peripheral blood samples.

TCRbeta-specific cDNA was reverse-transcribed from approximately 460 ng total RNA using a constant-region primer and ProtoScript II reverse transcriptase. The TCRbeta libraries were prepared through three rounds of nested multiplex PCR following a slightly modified ARM-PCR procedure. Each of the first two PCR rounds ran for approximately 10 cycles using multiplex TRBV1-TRBV30 forward primers together with a Cbeta reverse primer. Sample barcodes and Illumina adapters were attached in a final 25-cycle PCR using Deep VentR polymerase. Amplicons of 200-500 bp were gel-purified with a QIAquick gel extraction kit before sequencing. The TCRbeta amplicons were sequenced with 250-bp paired-end reads on an Illumina HiSeq 2500. The authors' pipeline ran thus. Trimmomatic v0.33 was used to quality-trim the reads, and FLASH v1.2.11 was used to merge paired reads so that full CDR3 sequences could be recovered. V, D and J germline segments were assigned to the rearranged TCRbeta sequences by MiGEC v1.2.1b. Clonotype statistics and Shannon-Wiener diversity indices were computed with VDJtools v1.0.0. Except for diversity analysis, only the 250 most abundant clonotypes of each sample were used in subsequent analyses to reduce sampling bias. TCRdb applied fastp at Q25 and MiXCR to the public reads, then kept only in-frame beta chains. CDR3 protein sequences are deduplicated, and each keeps its most common genes and DNA. TCRdb's processing, not the authors' own work, is the source of the V and J calls. The sample includes fewer than 400,000 distinct CDR3 sequences, with around three fifths observed a single time. The leading ten clones occupy roughly 10% of the sample.

TRIzol reagent was used to extract blood RNA from unsorted whole blood, while the DNeasy Blood & Tissue kit provided the germline DNA. At the time of sampling, the patients had chronic HBV infection and had not received any treatment. Before surgery, roughly 4.2 milliliters of peripheral blood were drawn into K2EDTA tubes. The paper as a whole reports these results and caveats: Only the TCR beta chain was sequenced, which likely underestimates true repertoire diversity because unpaired alpha chains were not captured. Comparison of CD4+ and CD8+ T cell repertoires was precluded by the use of bulk unsorted samples. Consistent with antigen-driven expansion, pairs of tumor regions showed higher repertoire overlap (mean around 35%) than either tumor-adjacent pairs (about 17%) or tumor-blood pairs (roughly 14%). With just five or six patients in the study, the authors point out that the findings should be validated in a larger study. The top 250 clones accounted for a significantly greater share of the repertoire in tumors than in blood (p = 0.039).

Of note for this clonotype: The antigen it binds to is not known. Per-nucleotide qualities are absent, and no much larger clonotype sits a single base away.

Including the terminal cysteine and phenylalanine, the CDR3 comprises 14 residues. The read is trimmed to its CDR3 DNA, 42 bases read in frame from base 1. Looking up the germline V gene yields CDR1 MDHEN and CDR2 SYDVKM. V lost 8 bases and J lost 6 bases; the stretch between them is 14 bases long. The receptor comes from a man in his forties with primary liver carcinoma and hepatitis B virus infection. The sample taken for sequencing was peripheral blood. The V gene is TRBV28 and the J gene is TRBJ1-6; TRBD1 is perhaps the D gene, given 5 matching bases. At the DNA level, the sequence is TGTGCCAGCGCCGGGGACGGGCTTAATTCACCCCTCCACTTT. Its protein reads: CASAGDGLNSPLHF.